The clone carrying this T cell receptor (beta chain) appeared once. This sample is drawn from a study of blood T cell repertoires in COVID-19. Study-level background: Specimens from acute and convalescent COVID-19 originated in the United States, Italy and Spain. PBMCs, B-cell-depleted T cells, or T cells provided the cDNA or gDNA that made up the material.

Study processing details: It was from reference gene primer amplification that nucleated cell counts were estimated. The repertoire was sequenced with immunoSEQ multiplex PCR; TCRdb's copy has only in-frame clones and lacks some. V, J and clone size were drawn from that table, and D and trimming were deduced from the DNA. The sample carries approximately 430,000 clones, more than 80% recorded once. The sample was peripheral blood. The receptor was isolated from a woman under 40 with active or convalescent COVID-19.

The CDR3 protein is CARRDSSYEQYF. CDR3 DNA: TGCGCCAGGAGGGACAGTTCCTACGAGCAGTACTTC. The chain couples TRBV5-1 to TRBJ2-7, with 7 bases fitting TRBD1. Trimming removed 8 bases from V and 1 base from J; junction bases left unmatched: 3. Germline assignment: CDR1 SGHRS and CDR2 YFSETQ. The CDR3 contains 12 residues.